The clone carrying this T cell receptor beta chain was recorded at least ten times. Its antigen is unknown. A 3' RACE protocol on RNA, with unique molecular identifiers, produced the TCR library. TCRdb analysed the 3' RACE reads with MiXCR anew, one entry per CDR3 protein. This sample has about 89,000 distinct CDR3 sequences; roughly 6.4% occur once, and the top ten carry approximately 1.2%. This sample's treatment: PENTA 11 planned treatment interruption arm or continuous ART arm. From thawed PBMCs, naive CD4+ CD45RA+ CD45RO- T cells were sorted. The data were taken from a study of HIV-infected children after antiretroviral therapy interruption. Study context: Most participating children were previously exposed to EBV and CMV. Interruption-arm sampling covered weeks 0, 12, interruption end (24 or 48), and about 3 years post-study. Study-wide points: Naive CD4+ Gini coefficient rose by interruption end, suggesting clonal expansion.

The sequence was obtained from a pool of human donors with HIV. The sequencing here drew on CD45RA+ CD4+ T cells from PBMCs, pooled from several time points, taken from a donor given antiretroviral therapy, either interrupted or continuous. Subset here: naive CD4+ CD45RA+ CD45RO- T cells.

CDR3 amino acids: CASSLWGLENTEAFF. Here the CDR3 DNA reads TGTGCCAGCAGTTTATGGGGGCTGGAGAACACTGAAGCTTTCTTT. The gene calls are TRBV12-3 or TRBV12-4 and TRBJ1-1; D perhaps matches TRBD1 (6 bases). Between the trimmed V and J ends, which lost 2 bases and 1 base, there was a span of 11 bases. The CDR3 has 15 residues.